This T cell receptor beta chain was captured by sequencing in a study of breast tumors, draining lymph nodes, adjacent tissues. Points from the study as a whole: Compared with basal-like, luminal-like tumors shared significantly more repertoire with nontumor tissue. Tumor T cell lymph node origin was a supported hypothesis, not proven.

The CDR3 runs to 14 residues. Deletions cut 3 bases from V and 2 bases from J, with 10 bases between. Germline V CDR1 and CDR2: SNHLY, FYNNEI. In TCRdb, the multiplex PCR reads were re-called with MiXCR into one record per CDR3 protein. The table records around 50,000 distinct CDR3 sequences, 20% to 25% of them present only once. This clonotype has a count of ten or more. Its cognate antigen is unknown. Material for sequencing was breast tumor tissue. This chain uses TRBV2 with TRBJ1-2; D is uncertain. The receptor's source is a female donor with breast cancer. Some clones in this sample may be carry-over from other donors' samples. CDR3 DNA: TGTGCCAGCAGTGACAGTTCCTCCAACTATGGCTACACCTTC. Its protein product is CASSDSSSNYGYTF.